This T cell receptor (beta chain) comes out of a study of T cells in Graves' hyperthyroidism and ophthalmopathy. Amplification targeted TCR beta CDR3 regions from RNA transcripts. The HTBI primer set drove a first-round RT-PCR of the TCR CDR3. TCRdb reprocessed the multiplex PCR reads via MiXCR and lists one record per CDR3 protein. The sample holds 350,000 to 400,000 distinct CDR3 sequences, about 18% seen once. The CDR3 spans 16 residues. CDR1 is LNHDA, CDR2 SQIVND, per germline (reference sequence). V lost 1 base, J lost 7 bases, and 6 bases stayed unmatched. The sequence was collected from a young man with Graves' ophthalmopathy. V and J are TRBV19 and TRBJ1-6; 8 nucleotides match TRBD1. Sequencing was performed on blood. The CDR3 bases are TGTGCCAGTAGTATAGGAGGGGACAGGACCAATTCACCCCTCCACTTT. This codes for CASSIGGDRTNSPLHF.